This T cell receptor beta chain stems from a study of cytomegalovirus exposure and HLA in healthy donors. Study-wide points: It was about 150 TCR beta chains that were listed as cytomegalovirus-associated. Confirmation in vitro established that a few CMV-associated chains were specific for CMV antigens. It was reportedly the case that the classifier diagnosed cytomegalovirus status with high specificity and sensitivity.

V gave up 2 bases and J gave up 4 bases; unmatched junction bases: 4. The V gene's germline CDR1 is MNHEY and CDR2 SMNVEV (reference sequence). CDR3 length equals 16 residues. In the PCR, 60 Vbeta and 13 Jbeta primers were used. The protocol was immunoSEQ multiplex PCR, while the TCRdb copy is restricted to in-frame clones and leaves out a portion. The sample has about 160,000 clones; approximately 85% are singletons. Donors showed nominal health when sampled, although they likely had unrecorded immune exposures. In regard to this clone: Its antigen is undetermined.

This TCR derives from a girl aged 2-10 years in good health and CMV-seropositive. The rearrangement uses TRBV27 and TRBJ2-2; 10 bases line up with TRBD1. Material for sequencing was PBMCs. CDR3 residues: CASSLRTGGSTGELFF. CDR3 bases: TGTGCCAGCAGTTTACGGACAGGGGGTAGCACCGGGGAGCTGTTTTTT.